This T cell receptor (beta chain) was sequenced in a study of blood T cell repertoires in COVID-19. Study context: The United States, Italy and Spain provided the acute and convalescent COVID-19 samples.

The CDR3 totals 14 residues. Trimming took off 4 bases at V and 3 bases at J, with 11 bases between the two ends. Looked up from germline, CDR1 is SGDLS and CDR2 is YYNGEE. Seattle's cohort entered during active infection and was followed longitudinally. The assay was immunoSEQ multiplex PCR, and TCRdb's table has in-frame clones only and misses some. The sample contains around 80,000 clones, roughly 85% of which appear only once. This receptor was identified in a man aged 45-65 years with COVID-19, enrolled during active disease. The J gene is TRBJ1-3, the V gene TRBV9; possible D gene TRBD1, 6 bases. Sequencing was done on a sample of peripheral blood. The CDR3 coding sequence is TGTGCCAGCAGCCCCAAGGGGGATGGAAACACCATATATTTT. It translates to CASSPKGDGNTIYF.